This T cell receptor (beta chain) is from a study of T cells in Graves' hyperthyroidism and ophthalmopathy (dated by TCRdb to the late 2010s). As for the study more broadly: Peripheral blood was collected at initial diagnosis, before any treatment. Prospective prediction of ophthalmopathy was tested in an independent validation cohort consisting of 18 to 20 hyperthyroidism patients and some 17 patients who later progressed to ophthalmopathy. After sampling, hyperthyroidism patients received methimazole starting at 30 mg daily, and ophthalmopathy patients received high-dose intravenous methylprednisolone. The paper reports TCR Vbeta CDR3 sequencing of 130 to 150 peripheral blood samples: around 41 ophthalmopathy, roughly 74 hyperthyroidism and approximately 17 progressor patients. For training and testing, the 80 to 100 patients in the discovery cohort were randomly divided in a 7:3 ratio. Thyroid tissue and blood T-cell repertoires from roughly six Graves' hyperthyroidism patients were also compared in the study. A discovery cohort of 95 to 100 patients, fewer than 50 with Graves' ophthalmopathy and 55 to 60 with stable Graves' hyperthyroidism, was used to find distinguishing TCR V-J signatures.

In the ophthalmopathy patients, disease was moderately to severely active, with a Clinical Activity Score of 3 or more, a NOSPECS grade of 4 or more, and a duration of less than 3 months. Any patient with an uncontrolled infection, another autoimmune disease, pregnancy or lactation was excluded. Diagnoses were based on clinical symptoms, serum thyroxine and TRAb, thyroid ultrasound and orbital computed tomography. PBMCs were isolated from approximately 10 ml of fresh peripheral blood by Ficoll-Paque density gradient centrifugation. Trizol reagent was used to extract total RNA, and RNA quality was then checked on an Agilent 2100 Bioanalyzer. A distance of 17 bases separates the germline ends of V and J, which lose 4 bases and 12 bases respectively. From the cysteine up to the phenylalanine, the CDR3 has a length of 13 residues. Kept here is only the CDR3 DNA, which spans 39 bases and is read in frame from base 1. Based on the germline V gene, the CDR1 and CDR2 sequences are SGHAT and FQNNGV.

This clonotype was seen many times. The antigen it recognizes is unknown. There are no base qualities to consult, and no much larger clone falls within one base. The TCR beta CDR3 regions were amplified from RNA transcripts. The first round of RT-PCR for the TCR CDR3 was performed with the HTBI primer set and the Qiagen OneStep RT-PCR kit. Libraries were constructed in a second round of multiplex PCR, after which size selection and purification were carried out. Sequencing of the libraries was done on an Illumina HiSeq2000 using paired-end 100 bp reads. Regarding the original processing steps: SOAPnuke was used to process the raw data, removing reads that contained adapters or uncalled bases, had a mean Phred below 15, or lacked an exact match to the constant primer or identifier. COPE v1.2.5 was used to merge the high-quality paired reads, and each unique nucleotide sequence was defined as a clonotype. Clonotypes were aligned to IMGT TRBV, TRBD and TRBJ reference segments using MiTCR v1.1. The analysis included only V-J combinations with a frequency above 0.0001, which together covered about 99% of the repertoires. The TCS score was defined as the ratio of F50 (clonal expansion) to E x V (chaos), calculated using BLOSUM62-based TCRdist between CDR3 peptides within each V-J. Welch's t-statistics and random forest reduced around 520 V-J features to 13, which were used in a naive Bayes classifier (R e1071). TCRdb trimmed the raw reads at Q25, called clones with MiXCR and kept productive beta chains. Identical CDR3 protein sequences are pooled into one entry, listed with their most common genes and DNA. The V and J calls, along with clone size, are taken from TCRdb and not from the paper's own processing. Present in this sample are around 690,000 distinct CDR3 sequences, 20% of which were seen just once. 34% of the sample goes to the ten largest clones.

Results and caveats for the whole study, not just this receptor: In validation, progression to ophthalmopathy was predicted by the model with more than 65% sensitivity and roughly 76% specificity, a median of around 6.5 months before onset. Sample size was not statistically predetermined, and blinding of investigators to group allocation was not performed. Most expanded thyroid clonotypes (frequency above 0.001) were also detected in blood, a finding suggesting that blood repertoires may reflect thyroid immune responses. Ophthalmopathy was separated from stable hyperthyroidism by a 13 V-J signature model, with about 86% sensitivity and about 81% specificity obtained in cross-validation and 80%/75% obtained in testing.

The chain uses TRBV11-2 and TRBJ2-3; the D gene is unclear. This TCR was recovered from a man between 25 and 39 years old with Graves' ophthalmopathy. Input material: blood. The nucleotide sequence reads as follows: TGTGCCAGCAGCTCGTCACGGGCCCTCCCCCAGTATTTT. The resulting protein is CASSSSRALPQYF.